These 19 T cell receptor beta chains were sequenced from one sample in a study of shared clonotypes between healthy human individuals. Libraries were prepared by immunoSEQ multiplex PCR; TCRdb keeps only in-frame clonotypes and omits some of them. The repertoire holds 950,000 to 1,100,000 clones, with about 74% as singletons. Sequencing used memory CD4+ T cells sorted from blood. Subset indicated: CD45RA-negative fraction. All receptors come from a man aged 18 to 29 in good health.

The CDR3 region is CASSSSGTSEQFF. The CDR3 bases are TGTGCCAGCAGTTCGTCCGGGACCAGTGAGCAGTTCTTC. This chain joins TRBV2 and TRBJ2-1; D is perhaps TRBD1 or TRBD2 (5 bases each). Per germline, CDR1 SNHLY and CDR2 FYNNEI. V was trimmed by 5 bases and J by 9 bases, leaving 14 bases between them. This CDR3 is 13 amino acids long.

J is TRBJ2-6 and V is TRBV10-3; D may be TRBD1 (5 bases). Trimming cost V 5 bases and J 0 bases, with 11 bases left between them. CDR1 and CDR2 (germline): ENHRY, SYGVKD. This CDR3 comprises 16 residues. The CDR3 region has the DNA TGTGCCATCAGTAGGGGCAGCCTCTCTGGGGCCAACGTCCTGACTTTC. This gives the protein CAISRGSLSGANVLTF.

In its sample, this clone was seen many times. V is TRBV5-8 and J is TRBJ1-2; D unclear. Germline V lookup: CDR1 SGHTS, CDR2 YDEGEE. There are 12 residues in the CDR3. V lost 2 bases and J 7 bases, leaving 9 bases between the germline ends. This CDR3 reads CASSLEGSGYTF. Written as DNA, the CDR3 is TGTGCCAGCAGCTTAGAAGGGTCTGGCTACACCTTC.

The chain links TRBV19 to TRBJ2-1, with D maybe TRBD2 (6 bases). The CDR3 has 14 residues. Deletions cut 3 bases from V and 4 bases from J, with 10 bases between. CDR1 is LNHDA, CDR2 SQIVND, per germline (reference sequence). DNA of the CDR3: TGTGCCAGTAGTATTGACGGGAGTTACAATGAGCAGTTCTTC. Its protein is CASSIDGSYNEQFF. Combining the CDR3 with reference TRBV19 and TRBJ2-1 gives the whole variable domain DGGITQSPKYLFRKEGQNVTLSCEQNLNHDAMYWYRQDPGQGLRLIYYSQIVNDFQKGDIAEGYSVSREKKESFPLTVTSAQKNPTAFYLCASSIDGSYNEQFFGPGTRLTVL.

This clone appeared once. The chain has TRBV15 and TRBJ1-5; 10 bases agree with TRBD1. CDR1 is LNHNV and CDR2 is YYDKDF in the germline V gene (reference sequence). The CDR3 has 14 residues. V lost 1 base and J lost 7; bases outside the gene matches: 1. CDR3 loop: CATSRGTGGQPQHF. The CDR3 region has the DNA TGTGCCACCAGCAGAGGGACAGGGGGACAGCCCCAGCATTTT.

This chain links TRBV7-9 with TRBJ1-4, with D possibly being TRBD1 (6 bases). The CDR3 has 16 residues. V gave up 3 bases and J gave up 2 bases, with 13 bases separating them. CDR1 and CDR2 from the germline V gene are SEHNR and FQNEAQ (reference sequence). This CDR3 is CASSFFTGATNEKLFF. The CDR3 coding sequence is TGTGCCAGCAGCTTTTTTACGGGGGCGACTAATGAAAAACTGTTTTTT.

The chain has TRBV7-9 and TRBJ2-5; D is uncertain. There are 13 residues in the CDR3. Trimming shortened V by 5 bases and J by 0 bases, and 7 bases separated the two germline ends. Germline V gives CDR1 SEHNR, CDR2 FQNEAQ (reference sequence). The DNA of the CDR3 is TGTGCCAGCAGCCGATCTAACCAAGAGACCCAGTACTTC. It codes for CASSRSNQETQYF.

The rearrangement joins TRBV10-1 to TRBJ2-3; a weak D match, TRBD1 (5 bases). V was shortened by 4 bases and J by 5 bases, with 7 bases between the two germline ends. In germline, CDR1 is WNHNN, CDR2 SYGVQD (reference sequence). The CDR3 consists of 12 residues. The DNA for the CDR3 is TGCGCCAGCAGTGGGACAAAAGATACGCAGTATTTT. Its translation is CASSGTKDTQYF.

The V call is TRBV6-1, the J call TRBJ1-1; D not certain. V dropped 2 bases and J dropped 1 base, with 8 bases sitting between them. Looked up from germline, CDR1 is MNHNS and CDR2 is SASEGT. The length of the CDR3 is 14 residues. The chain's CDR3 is CASSESPENTEAFF. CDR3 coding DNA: TGTGCCAGCAGTGAAAGTCCGGAGAACACTGAAGCTTTCTTT.

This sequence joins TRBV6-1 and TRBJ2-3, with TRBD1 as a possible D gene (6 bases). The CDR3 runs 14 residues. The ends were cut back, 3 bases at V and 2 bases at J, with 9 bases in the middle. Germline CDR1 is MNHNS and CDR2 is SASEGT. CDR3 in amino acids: CASSERGTTDTQYF. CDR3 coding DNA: TGTGCCAGCAGTGAGAGGGGGACCACAGATACGCAGTATTTT.

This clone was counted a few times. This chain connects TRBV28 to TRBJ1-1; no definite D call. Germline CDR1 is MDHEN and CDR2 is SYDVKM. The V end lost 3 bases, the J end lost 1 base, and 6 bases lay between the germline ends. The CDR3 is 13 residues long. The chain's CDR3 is CASSFLANTEAFF. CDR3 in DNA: TGTGCCAGCAGTTTTTTGGCGAACACTGAAGCTTTCTTT.

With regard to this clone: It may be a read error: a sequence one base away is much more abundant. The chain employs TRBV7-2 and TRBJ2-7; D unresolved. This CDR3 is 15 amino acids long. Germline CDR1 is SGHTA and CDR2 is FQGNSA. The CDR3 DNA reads TGTGCCAGCAGCCCGATGATCGCAGCATCCTACGAGCAGTGCTTC. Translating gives CASSPMIAASYEQCF.

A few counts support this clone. Written as DNA, the CDR3 is TGTGCCAGCATTACAGGCCCGAACACTGAAGCTTTCTTT. Protein: CASITGPNTEAFF. The chain recombines TRBV28 with TRBJ1-1, with a weak D call TRBD1 (5 bases). Trimming stripped 7 bases from V and 1 base from J, with 10 bases between. The CDR3 spans 13 residues. Germline CDR1 MDHEN, CDR2 SYDVKM.

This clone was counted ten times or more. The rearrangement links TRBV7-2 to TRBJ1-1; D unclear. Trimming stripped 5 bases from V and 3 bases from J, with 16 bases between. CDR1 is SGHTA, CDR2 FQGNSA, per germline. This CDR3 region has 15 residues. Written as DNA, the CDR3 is TGTGCCAGCAGCCCACCGGGCTTTGGGGACACTGAAGCTTTCTTT. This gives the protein CASSPPGFGDTEAFF.

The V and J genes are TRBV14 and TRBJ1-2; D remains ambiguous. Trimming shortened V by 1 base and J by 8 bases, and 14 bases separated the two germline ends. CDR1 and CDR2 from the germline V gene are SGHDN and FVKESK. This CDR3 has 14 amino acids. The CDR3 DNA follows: TGTGCCAGCAGCCAAGGTCCGACACCGGGGGGCTACACCTTC. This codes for CASSQGPTPGGYTF. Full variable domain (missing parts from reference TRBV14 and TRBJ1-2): EAGVTQFPSHSVIEKGQTVTLRCDPISGHDNLYWYRRVMGKEIKFLLHFVKESKQDESGMPNNRFLAERTGGTYSTLKVQPAELEDSGVYFCASSQGPTPGGYTFGSGTRLTVV.

The CDR3 DNA is TGTGCCAGTAGTATAGGGGGGAGCATAGTCGGCACAGATACGCAGTATTTT. Translated: CASSIGGSIVGTDTQYF. The genes are TRBV19 and TRBJ2-3; either TRBD1 or TRBD2 may fit D (5 bases each). The CDR3 contains 17 residues. The germline gives CDR1 LNHDA, CDR2 SQIVND (reference sequence). V gave up 1 base and J gave up 1 base, with 15 bases separating them.

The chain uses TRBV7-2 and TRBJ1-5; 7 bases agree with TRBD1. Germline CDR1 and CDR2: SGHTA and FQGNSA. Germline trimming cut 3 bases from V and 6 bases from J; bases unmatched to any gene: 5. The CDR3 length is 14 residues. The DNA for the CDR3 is TGTGCCAGCAGCTTTGGACAGGCCGGTCAGCCCCAGCATTTT. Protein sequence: CASSFGQAGQPQHF.

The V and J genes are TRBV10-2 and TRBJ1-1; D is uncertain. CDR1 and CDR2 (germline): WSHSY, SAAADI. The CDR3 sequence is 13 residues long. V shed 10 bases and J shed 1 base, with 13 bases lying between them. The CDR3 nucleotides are TGCGCCACCACCAGGCAGGCGAACACTGAAGCTTTCTTT. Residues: CATTRQANTEAFF.

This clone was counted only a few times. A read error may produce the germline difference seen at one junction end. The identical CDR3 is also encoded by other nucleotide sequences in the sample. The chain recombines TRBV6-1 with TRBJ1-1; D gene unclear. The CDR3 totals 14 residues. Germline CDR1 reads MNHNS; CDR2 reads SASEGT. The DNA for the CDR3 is TGTGCCAGCAGCGAAGGACGGAAGAACACTGAAGCTTTCTTT. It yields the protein CASSEGRKNTEAFF.